The 28 T cell receptor beta chains presented below share a single source sample, sequenced in a study of early T cells in non-severe SARS-CoV-2 infection. TCRdb reanalysed the 5' RACE reads using MiXCR and keeps one entry per CDR3 protein. Of some 44,000 distinct CDR3 sequences listed, about 6% are singletons. The material was whole blood, obtained at baseline. The receptor source for this set is an adult who was a healthcare worker with PCR-confirmed SARS-CoV-2 infection or an uninfected control (not recorded which).

This clonotype has a handful of counts. The rearrangement joins TRBV7-6 to TRBJ2-7; 9 nucleotides align to TRBD2. Unmatched junction bases numbered 3, after V lost 10 bases and J lost 2 bases. This CDR3 comprises 12 residues. Germline V gives CDR1 SGHVS, CDR2 FNYEAQ. The CDR3 protein is CATWTSAYEQYF. The DNA for the CDR3 is TGTGCCACCTGGACTAGCGCCTACGAGCAGTACTTC. The variable domain in full, with the rest retrieved from reference TRBV7-6 and TRBJ2-7, is GAGVSQSPRYKVTKRGQDVALRCDPISGHVSLYWYRQALGQGPEFLTYFNYEAQQDKSGLPNDRFSAERPEGSISTLTIQRTEQRDSAMYRCATWTSAYEQYFGPGTRLTVT.

The chain links TRBV24-1 to TRBJ2-1, with D unclear. V gave up 1 base and J gave up 8 bases, with 5 bases separating them. The CDR3 is 12 amino acids. In germline, CDR1 is KGHDR, CDR2 SFDVKD. CDR3 sequence: CATSDFADEQFF. The CDR3 coding sequence is TGTGCCACCAGTGATTTTGCCGATGAGCAGTTCTTC.

This clonotype was recorded at least ten times. The chain employs TRBV6-6 and TRBJ2-2, with 7 bases lining up with TRBD2. CDR1 is MNHNY, CDR2 SVGAGI, per germline (reference sequence). J gave up 6 bases and V 2 bases, and 0 bases lay outside the gene matches. This CDR3 has 13 amino acids. The CDR3 nucleotides read TGTGCCAGCAGTTACGGGAGGGCCGGGGAGCTGTTTTTT. Protein sequence: CASSYGRAGELFF.

This clonotype was detected ten times or more. The chain is built from TRBV6-2 or TRBV6-3 and TRBJ2-1; D unclear. The CDR3 covers 13 residues. Deletions cut 0 bases from V and 4 bases from J, with 4 bases between. CDR1 is MNHEY, CDR2 SVGEGT, per germline. CDR3: CASSYSQYNEQFF. As DNA, the CDR3 is TGTGCCAGCAGTTACTCGCAGTACAATGAGCAGTTCTTC.

This clonotype occurred many times. This rearrangement joins TRBV28 to TRBJ2-3; 7 positions match TRBD1. Germline values: CDR1 MDHEN, CDR2 SYDVKM. The CDR3 runs to 15 residues. J was trimmed by 2 bases and V by 7 bases; bases with no gene match: 9. The CDR3 reads CASTTRDSLTDTQYF. The CDR3 bases are TGTGCCAGCACCACCCGGGACAGCCTCACAGATACGCAGTATTTT.

This clonotype was seen at least ten times. V is TRBV13 and J is TRBJ1-1; perhaps TRBD1 as D (6 bases). The germline V and J ends were trimmed by 7 bases and 4 bases, with 16 bases remaining between them. Germline CDR1 PRHDT, CDR2 FYEKMQ (reference sequence). The CDR3 contains 14 residues. The CDR3 loop reads CASTPAGGFTEAFF. The DNA of the CDR3 is TGTGCCAGCACCCCGGCGGGGGGCTTCACTGAAGCTTTCTTT.

This clonotype was counted ten times or more. The junction departs from the called germline gene at one end, perhaps through a read error. The rearrangement links TRBV7-6 to TRBJ2-6, with no clear D. CDR1 is SGHVS and CDR2 is FNYEAQ in the germline V gene. This CDR3 has 19 amino acids. CDR3 DNA sequence: TGTGCCAGCACCTTAACCCTGGGAACCTCCGACTCTGGGGCCAACGTCCTGACTTTC. This gives the protein CASTLTLGTSDSGANVLTF.

V usage is TRBV24-1 and J usage is TRBJ1-5, with D possibly being TRBD1 (6 bases). The V end was cut by 4 bases, the J end by 0 bases, with 9 bases between. CDR1 KGHDR and CDR2 SFDVKD come from the germline V gene. CDR3 length: 15 amino acids. As DNA, the CDR3 is TGTGCCACCAGTGAAGGGACATTTAGCAATCAGCCCCAGCATTTT. Translation gives CATSEGTFSNQPQHF.

This clonotype was observed a few times. The chain carries TRBV5-5 and TRBJ2-7; D unresolved. The CDR3 has 11 residues. Germline V CDR1 and CDR2: SGHKS, YYEKEE (reference sequence). Trimming pared 0 bases from V and 7 bases from J, leaving 5 bases between. As DNA, the CDR3 is TGTGCCAGCAGCTTGGGCCGGGAGCAGTACTTC. It encodes CASSLGREQYF.

This clonotype was detected only a few times. The chain uses TRBV2 and TRBJ2-2; 8 bases map to TRBD2. The CDR3 is 14 amino acids. Germline CDR1 SNHLY, CDR2 FYNNEI. With 6 bases clipped from V and 4 bases from J, the junction kept 4 bases outside the gene matches. CDR3 nucleotide sequence: TGTGCCAGCAGAGCGGGGGACGGCACCGGGGAGCTGTTTTTT. Translation: CASRAGDGTGELFF.

The sample holds many counts of this clonotype. J is TRBJ1-1 and V is TRBV7-9, with 7 bases lining up with TRBD1. With 2 bases clipped from V and 4 bases from J, the junction kept 1 base outside the gene matches. This CDR3 has 13 residues. The germline V gene encodes CDR1 SEHNR and CDR2 FQNEAQ (reference sequence). CDR3 bases: TGTGCCAGCAGCTTATCAGGGGGCACTGAAGCTTTCTTT. Its translation is CASSLSGGTEAFF.

This clonotype showed up many times. The chain recombines TRBV6-4 with TRBJ2-3; TRBD2 might be the D (6 bases). The CDR3 runs 15 residues. Per germline, CDR1 MRHNA and CDR2 SNTAGT. V dropped 0 bases and J dropped 1 base, with 8 bases sitting between them. The CDR3 coding sequence is TGTGCCAGCAGTGACTCAGGCGGGGGCACAGATACGCAGTATTTT. Its translation: CASSDSGGGTDTQYF.

Many counts were recorded for this clonotype. This rearrangement joins TRBV6-6 to TRBJ2-5; 11 nucleotides agree with TRBD2. From germline, CDR1 is MNHNY and CDR2 SVGAGI (reference sequence). J was trimmed by 5 bases and V by 5 bases; bases with no gene match: 16. This CDR3 is built from 18 residues. This chain's CDR3 is CASSPPKSSSGGRETQYF. CDR3 coding DNA: TGTGCCAGCAGTCCACCAAAATCATCTAGCGGGGGGCGGGAGACCCAGTACTTC.

In this sample, this clonotype turned up a few times. The chain has TRBV3-1 and TRBJ2-1, with D tentatively TRBD2 (5 bases). Germline V CDR1 and CDR2: LGHDT, YNNKEL (reference sequence). V dropped 4 bases and J dropped 1 base, with 11 bases sitting between them. The CDR3 runs 15 residues. In DNA, the CDR3 is TGTGCCAGCAGCCGAACGCGGGTGTCCTACAATGAGCAGTTCTTC. Translation: CASSRTRVSYNEQFF.

This rearrangement joins TRBV20-1 to TRBJ2-3, with 8 bases matching TRBD2. Looked up from germline, CDR1 is DFQATT and CDR2 is SNEGSKA (reference sequence). The length of the CDR3 is 15 residues. Trimming took 0 bases from V and 6 from J; bases not matched to a gene: 8. The chain's CDR3 is CSARDQRGTGDTQYF. The CDR3 DNA follows: TGCAGTGCTAGAGATCAGCGGGGGACCGGGGATACGCAGTATTTT.

The chain links TRBV7-9 to TRBJ2-1, with TRBD1 as a possible D gene (5 bases). Germline CDR1 SEHNR, CDR2 FQNEAQ (reference sequence). Trimming removed 11 bases from V and 7 bases from J, with 18 bases in between. This CDR3 is built from 13 residues. DNA of the CDR3: TGTGCCCACCAGACAGTCACCCTAAATGAGCAGTTCTTC. It encodes CAHQTVTLNEQFF.

This sequence joins TRBV7-8 and TRBJ2-3, with 9 bases aligning to TRBD2. The V and J ends lost 5 bases and 0 bases, in that order; junction bases with no gene match: 3. Germline CDR1 is SGHVS and CDR2 is FQNEAQ. The CDR3 has 15 amino acids. The DNA for the CDR3 is TGTGCCAGCAGCCGTAGCGGGGGAAGCACAGATACGCAGTATTTT. Amino acids: CASSRSGGSTDTQYF. The full variable domain, in which reference TRBV7-8 and TRBJ2-3 provide the parts outside the CDR3, is GAGVSQSPRYKVAKRGQDVALRCDPISGHVSLFWYQQALGQGPEFLTYFQNEAQLDKSGLPSDRFFAERPEGSVSTLKIQRTQQEDSAVYLCASSRSGGSTDTQYFGPGTRLTVL.

This clonotype was detected ten times or more. This chain joins TRBV6-1 and TRBJ2-6; D possibly corresponds to TRBD1 (6 bases). Between the trimmed V and J ends, which lost 8 bases and 0 bases, there was a span of 11 bases. CDR1 MNHNS and CDR2 SASEGT come from the germline V gene. This CDR3 has 15 residues. For the CDR3, the DNA is TGTGCCAGCGGACACAGGGACTCTGGGGCCAACGTCCTGACTTTC. Encoded protein: CASGHRDSGANVLTF.

This clonotype has a handful of counts. This chain joins TRBV18 and TRBJ1-6, with 7 nucleotides matching TRBD1. Trimming took 2 bases from V and 4 from J; bases not matched to a gene: 5. The V gene's germline CDR1 is KGHSH and CDR2 LQKENI. This CDR3 contains 16 residues. The CDR3 DNA is TGTGCCAGCTCACCATTGACAGGGCCTTATAATTCACCCCTCCACTTT. It translates to CASSPLTGPYNSPLHF.

This chain links TRBV7-2 with TRBJ1-4, with 8 bases fitting TRBD1. The CDR3 contains 18 residues. CDR1 and CDR2 from the germline V gene are SGHTA and FQGNSA. V lost 4 bases and J lost 0; bases outside the gene matches: 10. The CDR3 bases are TGTGCCAGCAGCTCCCCCCCGGGACAGGAAGCAACTAATGAAAAACTGTTTTTT. This encodes CASSSPPGQEATNEKLFF.

This clonotype was observed a few times. The chain carries TRBV9 and TRBJ2-7; D call uncertain. V lost 0 bases and J lost 1, with 5 bases in between. Germline assignment: CDR1 SGDLS and CDR2 YYNGEE. The CDR3 length is 13 residues. CDR3 sequence (DNA): TGTGCCAGCAGCGTAGCCGAATCCTACGAGCAGTACTTC. This sequence encodes CASSVAESYEQYF.

The chain uses TRBV20-1 and TRBJ2-3; 12 bases align to TRBD2. Germline V gene data show CDR1 as DFQATT and CDR2 as SNEGSKA (reference sequence). The V and J ends lost 5 bases and 4 bases, in that order; junction bases with no gene match: 4. The CDR3 length is 14 residues. CDR3 protein: CSARPSGGADTQYF. The CDR3 DNA is TGCAGTGCTCGACCTAGCGGGGGGGCAGATACGCAGTATTTT.

This clonotype has ten or more counts. The J gene is TRBJ2-7, the V gene TRBV20-1; D remains unclear. This CDR3 has 13 residues. V lost 3 bases and J lost 0, with 9 bases in between. Germline V CDR1 and CDR2: DFQATT, SNEGSKA (reference sequence). Here the CDR3 reads CSARDLLSYEQYF. The CDR3 region has the DNA TGCAGTGCTAGGGACCTCCTCTCCTACGAGCAGTACTTC.

This clonotype was observed many times. The chain combines TRBV7-2 with TRBJ2-4; 13 nucleotides agree with TRBD2. The CDR3 consists of 16 residues. CDR1 and CDR2 (germline): SGHTA, FQGNSA. The trim removed 5 bases at V and 5 bases at J, leaving 6 bases unmatched. CDR3: CASSPRLAGGQNIQYF. CDR3 nucleotide sequence: TGTGCCAGCAGCCCTCGACTAGCGGGGGGCCAAAACATTCAGTACTTC.

A few counts support this clonotype. The chain has TRBV5-6 and TRBJ1-1, with D possibly matching TRBD1 (6 bases). Looked up from germline, CDR1 is SGHDT and CDR2 is YYEEEE. This CDR3 spans 12 amino acids. With 1 base removed from V and 7 bases from J, the gap between germline ends came to 8 bases. The DNA for the CDR3 is TGTGCCAGCAGCTTGTCGACAGGTGAAGCTTTCTTT. It is translated as CASSLSTGEAFF.

This clonotype was seen once. With a much larger clone just one base away, this may be a read error. The chain couples TRBV12-2 to TRBJ1-6; the D call in the table, TRBD1, was not verified against the DNA. TRBV12-2 is recorded as a pseudogene. This CDR3 comprises 18 residues. This CDR3 reads CASRLDTAKTGGNLPLHF. DNA of the CDR3: TGTGCAAGTCGCTTAGATACGGCCAAAACAGGGGGGAATTTACCCCTCCACTTT.

The chain has TRBV29-1 and TRBJ2-7; D remains ambiguous. Deletions cut 6 bases from V and 0 bases from J, with 6 bases between. This CDR3 has 11 amino acids. Germline lookup yields CDR1 SQVTM and CDR2 ANQGSEA. DNA of the CDR3: TGCAGCGTCTCCAACTCCTACGAGCAGTACTTC. Translation: CSVSNSYEQYF.

Ten or more counts support this clonotype. The chain recombines TRBV30 with TRBJ1-2; perhaps TRBD1 as D (6 bases). The germline V and J ends were trimmed by 0 bases and 3 bases, with 11 bases remaining between them. The CDR3 contains 14 residues. Germline loops: CDR1 GTSNPN, CDR2 SVGIG (reference sequence). CDR3 in amino acids: CAWSVTGAYYGYTF. The CDR3 DNA is TGTGCCTGGAGTGTAACGGGGGCGTACTATGGCTACACCTTC.